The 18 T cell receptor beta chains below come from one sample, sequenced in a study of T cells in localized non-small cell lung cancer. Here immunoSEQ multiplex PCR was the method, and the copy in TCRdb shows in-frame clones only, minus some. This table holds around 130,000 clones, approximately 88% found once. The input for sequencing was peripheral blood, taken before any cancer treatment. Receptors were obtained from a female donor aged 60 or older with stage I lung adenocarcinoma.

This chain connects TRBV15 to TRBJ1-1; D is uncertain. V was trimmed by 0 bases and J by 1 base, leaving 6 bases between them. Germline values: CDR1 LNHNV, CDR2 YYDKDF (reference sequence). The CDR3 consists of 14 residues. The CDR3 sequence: CATSREVENTEAFF. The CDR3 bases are TGTGCCACCAGCAGAGAGGTGGAGAACACTGAAGCTTTCTTT. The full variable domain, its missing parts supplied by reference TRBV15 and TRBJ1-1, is DAMVIQNPRYQVTQFGKPVTLSCSQTLNHNVMYWYQQKSSQAPKLLFHYYDKDFNNEADTPDNFQSRRPNTSFCFLDIRSPGLGDTAMYLCATSREVENTEAFFGQGTRLTVV.

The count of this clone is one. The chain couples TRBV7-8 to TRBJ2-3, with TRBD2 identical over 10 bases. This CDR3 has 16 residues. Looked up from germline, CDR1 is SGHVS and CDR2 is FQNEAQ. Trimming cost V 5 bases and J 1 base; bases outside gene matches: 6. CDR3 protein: CASSLLAGPGTDTQYF. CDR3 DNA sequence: TGTGCCAGCAGCCTACTAGCGGGGCCGGGCACAGATACGCAGTATTTT.

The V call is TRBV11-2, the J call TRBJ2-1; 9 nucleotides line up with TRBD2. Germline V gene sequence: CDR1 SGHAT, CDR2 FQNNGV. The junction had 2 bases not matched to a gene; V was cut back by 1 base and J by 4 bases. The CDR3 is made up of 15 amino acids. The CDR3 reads CASSLGTSVYNEQFF. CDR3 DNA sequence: TGTGCCAGCAGCTTAGGGACTAGCGTTTACAATGAGCAGTTCTTC. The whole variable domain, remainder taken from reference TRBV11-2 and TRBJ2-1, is EAGVAQSPRYKIIEKRQSVAFWCNPISGHATLYWYQQILGQGPKLLIQFQNNGVVDDSQLPKDRFSAERLKGVDSTLKIQPAKLEDSAVYLCASSLGTSVYNEQFFGPGTRLTVL.

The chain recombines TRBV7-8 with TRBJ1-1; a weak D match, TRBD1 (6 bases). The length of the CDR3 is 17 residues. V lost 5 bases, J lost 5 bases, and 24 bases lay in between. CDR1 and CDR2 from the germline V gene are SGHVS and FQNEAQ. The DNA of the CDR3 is TGTGCCAGCAGCCCAAGGGGTGGGTTGGGGGCAAAAACTGAAGCTTTCTTT. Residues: CASSPRGGLGAKTEAFF.

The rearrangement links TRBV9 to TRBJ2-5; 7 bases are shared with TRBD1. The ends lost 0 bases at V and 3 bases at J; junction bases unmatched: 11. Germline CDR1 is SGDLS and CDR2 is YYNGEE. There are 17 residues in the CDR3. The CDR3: CASSVGRRGGLKETQYF. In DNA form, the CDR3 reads TGTGCCAGCAGCGTAGGACGGAGAGGGGGCCTTAAAGAGACCCAGTACTTC.

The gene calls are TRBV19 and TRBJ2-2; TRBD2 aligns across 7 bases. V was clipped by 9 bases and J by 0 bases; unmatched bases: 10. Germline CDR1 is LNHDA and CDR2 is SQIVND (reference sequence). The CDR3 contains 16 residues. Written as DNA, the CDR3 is TGTGCCAGCAGGTCGGGGCTAGCGGCGAACACCGGGGAGCTGTTTTTT. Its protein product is CASRSGLAANTGELFF. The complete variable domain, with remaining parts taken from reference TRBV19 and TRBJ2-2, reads DGGITQSPKYLFRKEGQNVTLSCEQNLNHDAMYWYRQDPGQGLRLIYYSQIVNDFQKGDIAEGYSVSREKKESFPLTVTSAQKNPTAFYLCASRSGLAANTGELFFGEGSRLTVL.

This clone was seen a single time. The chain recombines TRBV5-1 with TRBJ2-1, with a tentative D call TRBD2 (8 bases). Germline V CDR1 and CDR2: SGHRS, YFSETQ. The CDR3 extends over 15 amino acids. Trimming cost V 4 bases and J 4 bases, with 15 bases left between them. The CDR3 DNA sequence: TGCGCCAGCAGCAAGGGGGCGGGAGGTTACAATGAGCAGTTCTTC. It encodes CASSKGAGGYNEQFF. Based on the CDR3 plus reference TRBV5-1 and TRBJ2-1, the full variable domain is KAGVTQTPRYLIKTRGQQVTLSCSPISGHRSVSWYQQTPGQGLQFLFEYFSETQRNKGNFPGRFSGRQFSNSRSEMNVSTLELGDSALYLCASSKGAGGYNEQFFGPGTRLTVL.

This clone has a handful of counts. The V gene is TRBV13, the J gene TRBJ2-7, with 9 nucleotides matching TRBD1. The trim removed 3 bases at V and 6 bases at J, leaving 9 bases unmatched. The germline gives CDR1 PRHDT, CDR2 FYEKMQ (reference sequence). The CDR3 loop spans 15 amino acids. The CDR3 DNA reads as TGTGCCAGCAGCTTCCACAGGGGGCCTCTGGGCGAGCAGTACTTC. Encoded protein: CASSFHRGPLGEQYF.

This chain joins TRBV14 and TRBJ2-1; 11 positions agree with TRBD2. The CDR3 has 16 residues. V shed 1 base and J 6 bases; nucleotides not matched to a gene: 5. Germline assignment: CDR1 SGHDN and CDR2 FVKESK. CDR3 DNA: TGTGCCAGCAGCCAAGGTACTAGCGGGAGTATCAATGAGCAGTTCTTC. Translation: CASSQGTSGSINEQFF.

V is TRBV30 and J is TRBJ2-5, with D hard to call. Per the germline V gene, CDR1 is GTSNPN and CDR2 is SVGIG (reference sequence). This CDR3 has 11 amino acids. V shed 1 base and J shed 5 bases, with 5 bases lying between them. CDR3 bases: TGTGCCTGGAGTGAAATGGAGACCCAGTACTTC. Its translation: CAWSEMETQYF.

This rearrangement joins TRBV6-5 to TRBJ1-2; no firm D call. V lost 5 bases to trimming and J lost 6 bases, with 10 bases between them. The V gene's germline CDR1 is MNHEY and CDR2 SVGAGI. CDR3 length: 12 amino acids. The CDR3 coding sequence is TGTGCCAGCAGTCTAGCGGGTAATGGCTACACCTTC. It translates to CASSLAGNGYTF.

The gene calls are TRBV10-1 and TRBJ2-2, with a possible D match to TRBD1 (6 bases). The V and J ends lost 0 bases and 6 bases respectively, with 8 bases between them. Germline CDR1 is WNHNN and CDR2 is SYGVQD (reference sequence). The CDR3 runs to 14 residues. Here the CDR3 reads CASSESAGAGELFF. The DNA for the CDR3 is TGCGCCAGCAGTGAGTCAGCAGGGGCCGGGGAGCTGTTTTTT.

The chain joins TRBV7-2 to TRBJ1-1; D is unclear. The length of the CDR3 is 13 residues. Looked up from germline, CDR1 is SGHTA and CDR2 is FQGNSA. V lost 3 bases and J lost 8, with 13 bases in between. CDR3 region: CASSLTRESEAFF. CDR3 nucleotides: TGTGCCAGCAGCTTGACCCGGGAGTCCGAAGCTTTCTTT.

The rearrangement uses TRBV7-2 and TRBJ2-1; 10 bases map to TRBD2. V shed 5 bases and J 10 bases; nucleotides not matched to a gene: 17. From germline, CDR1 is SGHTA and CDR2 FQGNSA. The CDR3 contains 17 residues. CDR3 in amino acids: CASSGTRNSGRAGEQFF. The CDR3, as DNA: TGTGCCAGCAGCGGCACACGGAACAGCGGGAGGGCCGGCGAGCAGTTCTTC.

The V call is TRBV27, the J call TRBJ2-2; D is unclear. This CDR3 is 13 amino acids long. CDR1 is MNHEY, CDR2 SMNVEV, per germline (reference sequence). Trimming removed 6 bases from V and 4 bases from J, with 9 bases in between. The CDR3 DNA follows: TGTGCCAGCAGGACTCCCCCCACCGGGGAGCTGTTTTTT. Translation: CASRTPPTGELFF.

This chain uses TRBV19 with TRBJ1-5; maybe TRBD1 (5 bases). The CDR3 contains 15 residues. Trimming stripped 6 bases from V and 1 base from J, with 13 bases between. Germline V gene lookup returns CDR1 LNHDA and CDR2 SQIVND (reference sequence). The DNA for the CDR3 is TGTGCCAGTAGAACCCCAGGGTCGAGCAATCAGCCCCAGCATTTT. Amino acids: CASRTPGSSNQPQHF. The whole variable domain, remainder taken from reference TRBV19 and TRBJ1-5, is DGGITQSPKYLFRKEGQNVTLSCEQNLNHDAMYWYRQDPGQGLRLIYYSQIVNDFQKGDIAEGYSVSREKKESFPLTVTSAQKNPTAFYLCASRTPGSSNQPQHFGDGTRLSIL.

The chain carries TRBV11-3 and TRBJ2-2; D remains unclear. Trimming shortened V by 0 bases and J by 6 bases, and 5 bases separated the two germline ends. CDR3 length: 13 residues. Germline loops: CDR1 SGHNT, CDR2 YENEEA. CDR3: CASSLDEAGELFF. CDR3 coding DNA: TGTGCCAGCAGCTTAGATGAGGCCGGGGAGCTGTTTTTT. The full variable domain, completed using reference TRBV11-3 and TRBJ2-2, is EAGVVQSPRYKIIEKKQPVAFWCNPISGHNTLYWYLQNLGQGPELLIRYENEEAVDDSQLPKDRFSAERLKGVDSTLKIQPAELGDSAVYLCASSLDEAGELFFGEGSRLTVL.

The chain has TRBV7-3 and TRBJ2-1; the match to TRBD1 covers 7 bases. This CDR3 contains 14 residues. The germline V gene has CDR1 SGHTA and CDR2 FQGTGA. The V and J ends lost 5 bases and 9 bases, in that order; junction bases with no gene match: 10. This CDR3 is CASSRDRATAEQFF. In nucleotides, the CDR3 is TGTGCCAGCAGCCGAGACAGGGCCACCGCTGAGCAGTTCTTC.